What follows is one TCR beta chain and its context. Authors' analysis steps: Cell counts per sample came from amplifying reference gene primers. Clones were sequenced by immunoSEQ multiplex PCR, and TCRdb holds only the in-frame ones, with some missing. The DNA was the basis for D and trimming; V, J and clone size are from that table. The repertoire holds 350,000 to 400,000 clones, with approximately 90% as singletons. The age range of participants was 18 to 89 years, with residence in approximately 25 US areas. In assigning cohorts, the study relied on participant-reported clinical history. Unmatched junction bases numbered 3, after V lost 1 base and J lost 2 bases. The germline V gene encodes CDR1 KGHSH and CDR2 LQKENI. The CDR3 is 15 residues long. This sample is drawn from a study of blood T cell repertoires in COVID-19. Study summary: Samples came from the United States, Italy and Spain, spanning acute and convalescent COVID-19.

J is TRBJ1-1 and V is TRBV18; 8 nucleotides agree with TRBD1. Specimen: PBMCs or T cells enriched from blood (not recorded which). This sequence was found in a woman aged 40 to 50 who had been exposed to COVID-19. Here the CDR3 reads CASSPRDRGNTEAFF. The DNA for the CDR3 is TGTGCCAGCTCACCACGAGACAGGGGTAACACTGAAGCTTTCTTT.